This T cell receptor beta chain was sequenced for a study of technical replicates of blood from a handful of donors. TCRdb keeps only in-frame clones here, not all; method: immunoSEQ multiplex PCR. The sample holds over 50,000 clones; roughly 92% are singletons and the top ten take about 4.5%. V dropped 1 base and J dropped 0; count of bases not matched to a gene: 6. The CDR3 spans 17 residues. From germline, CDR1 is SEHNR and CDR2 FQNEAQ (reference sequence). The gene calls are TRBV7-9 and TRBJ2-7, with TRBD2 matching 10 bases. The clonotype comes from a human donor in good health. Some clones in this sample may be carry-over from other donors' samples. The sample consisted of PBMCs. CDR3 in DNA: TGTGCCAGCAGCTTAGGCCTAGCGGGGGAAAGCTCCTACGAGCAGTACTTC. The encoded protein is CASSLGLAGESSYEQYF. Full variable domain (missing parts from reference TRBV7-9 and TRBJ2-7): DTGVSQNPRHKITKRGQNVTFRCDPISEHNRLYWYRQTLGQGPEFLTYFQNEAQLEKSRLLSDRFSAERPKGSFSTLEIQRTEQGDSAMYLCASSLGLAGESSYEQYFGPGTRLTVT.